This T cell receptor (beta chain) was captured in a study of T cell changes during pregnancy in multiple sclerosis. Trimming at V came to 5 bases and at J to 1 base, leaving 10 bases not matched to a gene. This CDR3 has 19 amino acids. Germline V gene data show CDR1 as LNHDA and CDR2 as SQIVND (reference sequence). TCRdb's copy holds only in-frame clones and misses some; the assay was immunoSEQ multiplex PCR. The table has under 85,000 clones, 85% to 95% seen once. The origin of this receptor is a female donor with multiple sclerosis, enrolled in a pregnancy study. V and J are TRBV19 and TRBJ2-6, with 11 bases identical to TRBD2. The sequencing here drew on CD4+ T cells from peripheral blood mononuclear cells, taken before pregnancy. The CDR3 DNA reads as TGTGCCAGTAGTCCCCTAGCGGGAGGAACATTTTCTGGGGCCAACGTCCTGACTTTC. Its protein product is CASSPLAGGTFSGANVLTF.